The sequence of this TCR beta chain was determined in a study of OX40 agonist ivuxolimab in advanced cancers. Background on the whole study: Ivuxolimab was an agonistic, fully human IgG2 monoclonal antibody directed against OX40 (CD134), a costimulatory receptor. Intravenous ivuxolimab was administered to patients every 2 weeks at six dose levels: 0.01, 0.1, 0.3, 1.5, 3 and 10 mg/kg. Of the approximately 54 dose-escalation patients, hepatocellular carcinoma was present in some 19, melanoma in approximately 15, renal cell carcinoma in 9 and head and neck cancer in 9. In the dose-escalation cohort, more than 75% of patients were male, and the mean age was approximately 64 years, with a range of 23 to 79. Prior anti-PD-1, anti-PD-L1 or anti-CTLA-4 therapy was permitted, and about 40% of dose-escalation patients had received checkpoint inhibitors. Partial responses occurred in three dose-escalation patients: two with cutaneous melanoma and one with hepatocellular carcinoma. The point of sequencing TCRbeta in the periphery was to test whether ivuxolimab changed TCR sequence diversity and drove clonal T-cell expansion. The paper describes the monotherapy dose-escalation part (N = 52 patients) of the phase I trial of ivuxolimab.

The trial excluded patients who had a history of autoimmune disease or who were on systemic immunosuppression. Peripheral blood for TCR sequencing was collected from all dose cohorts at baseline, on cycle 4 day 1, and on cycle 7 day 1. The samples were taken from a phase I, first-in-human, multicenter, open-label dose-escalation trial of ivuxolimab. Adults with locally advanced or metastatic melanoma, renal cell, hepatocellular, or head and neck squamous cell carcinoma were enrolled in the trial. Before TCR sequencing, CD4+ and CD8+ T cells were separately sorted from peripheral blood. To sequence the TCRbeta CDR3 region, genomic DNA was isolated from the sorted cells. The immunoSEQ Assay was used to sequence the TCRbeta CDR3 regions. TCRdb's version of the immuneACCESS table is confined to in-frame rearrangements and falls short of the full clone set. An unresolved V gene accounts for under half of the shortfall where checked; the remainder is of unknown origin. The sample table records some 44,000 clones; 65% to 85% of these occur just once. The top ten constitute around 5% of the sample.

For this clone: The antigen it binds to is not known. No base quality information exists; no much larger clone differs at one position.

The CDR3 covers 12 residues, taking in both the cysteine and the phenylalanine. Only the CDR3 DNA is retained, 36 bases long and in frame from the first base. V is reduced by 5 bases and J by 10 bases, leaving a spacing of 14 bases between them. As encoded in the germline V gene (reference sequence), CDR1 is LNHDA while CDR2 is SQIVND. What the research found in general, with its limitations: The antigen specificity of the peripheral T cells that underwent clonal expansion was not determined. After ivuxolimab, expanded clones were on average more numerous among CD8+ T cells than among CD4+ T cells. In partial responders in the 0.1-3.0 mg/kg groups, normalized peripheral clonal expansion was found to be among the lowest, especially among CD8+ T cells. Low levels of normalized T-cell clonal expansion were also seen in some patients who did not respond. At doses of 0.1 to 3.0 mg/kg, clonal expansion of both CD4+ and CD8+ blood T cells was observed from baseline to week 6.

The sequence came from an adult with an advanced solid tumor such as melanoma, head and neck, liver or kidney cancer. The chain employs TRBV19 and TRBJ1-1; 5 matching bases give a weak D call of TRBD1. Specimen: CD4+ or CD8+ T cells sorted from blood, collected in a trial of the OX40 agonist ivuxolimab. The base sequence is TGTGCCAGTAGTTCCGGGGCGAGGATAGCTTTCTTT. Translated, this gives CASSSGARIAFF.